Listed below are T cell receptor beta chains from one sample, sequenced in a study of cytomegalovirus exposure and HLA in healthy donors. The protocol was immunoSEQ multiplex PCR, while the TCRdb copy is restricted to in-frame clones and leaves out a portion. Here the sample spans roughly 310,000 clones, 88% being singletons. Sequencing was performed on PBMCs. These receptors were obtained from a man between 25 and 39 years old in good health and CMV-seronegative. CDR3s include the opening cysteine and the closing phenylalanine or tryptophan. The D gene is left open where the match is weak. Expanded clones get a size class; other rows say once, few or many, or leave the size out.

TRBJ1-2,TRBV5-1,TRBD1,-,TGCGCCAGCAGCTTGGCGACAGGGACGGAAGGCTACACCTTC,CASSLATGTEGYTF
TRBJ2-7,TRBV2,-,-,TGTGCCAGCAACACTCGCGGGGTCACCTACGAGCAGTACTTC,CASNTRGVTYEQYF
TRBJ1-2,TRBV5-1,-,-,TGCGCCAGCAGCTTGCTAGTAGGGGGTGGTTATGGCTACACCTTC,CASSLLVGGGYGYTF
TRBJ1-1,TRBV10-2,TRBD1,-,TGCGCCAGCAGTTGGGGACAGGGGTTCGCTGAAGCTTTCTTT,CASSWGQGFAEAFF
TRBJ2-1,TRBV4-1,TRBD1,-,TGCGCCAGCAGCCAACCAACAGGGGACAATGAGCAGTTCTTC,CASSQPTGDNEQFF
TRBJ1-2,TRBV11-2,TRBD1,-,TGTGCCAGCAGCCCCCGTCTAGACAGGGCCCAAGGCTACACCTTC,CASSPRLDRAQGYTF
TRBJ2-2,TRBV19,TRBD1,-,TGTGCCAGTTCTGACAGGGGGCGCACCGGGGAGCTGTTTTTT,CASSDRGRTGELFF
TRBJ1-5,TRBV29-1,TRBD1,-,TGCAGCGTCGGTGACAGGGGTCAGCCCCAGCATTTT,CSVGDRGQPQHF
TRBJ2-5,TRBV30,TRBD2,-,TGTGCCTGGAGCCCCCAGCTAGCGGGACAAGAGACCCAGTACTTC,CAWSPQLAGQETQYF
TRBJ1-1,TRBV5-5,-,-,TGTGCCAGCAGCTTGGCGGGGTACGAAGCTTTCTTT,CASSLAGYEAFF
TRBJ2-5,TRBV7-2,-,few,TGTGCCAGCAGTAGGGGCGGGGCCCACCCAGAGACCCAGTACTTC,CASSRGGAHPETQYF
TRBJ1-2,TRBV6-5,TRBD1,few,TGTGCCAGCAGTCCACTGGACAGGGTAGATGGCTACACCTTC,CASSPLDRVDGYTF
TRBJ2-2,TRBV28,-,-,TGTGCCAGCACCAATACAGGGCTACCCGGGGAGCTGTTTTTT,CASTNTGLPGELFF
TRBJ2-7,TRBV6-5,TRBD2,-,TGTGCCAGCGGGCCTAGCGGCCATAACGAGCAGTACTTC,CASGPSGHNEQYF
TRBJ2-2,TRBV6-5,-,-,TGTGCCAGCAGGGGGAGAAGCGGTCACACCGGGGAGCTGTTTTTT,CASRGRSGHTGELFF
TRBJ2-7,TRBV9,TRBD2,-,TGTGCCAGCAGCGTAGGGGCCAGCGGGGGCTACGAGCAGTACTTC,CASSVGASGGYEQYF
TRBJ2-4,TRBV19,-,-,TGTGCCAGTAGTAGACATGTAGCCAAAAACATTCAGTACTTC,CASSRHVAKNIQYF
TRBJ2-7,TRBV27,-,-,TGTGCCAGCAGTTCCGGGGGTATGGTTTTCTACGAGCAGTACTTC,CASSSGGMVFYEQYF
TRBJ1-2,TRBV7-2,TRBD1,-,TGTGCCAGCAGACGGACAGGGGGCGGTGATGGCTACACCTTC,CASRRTGGGDGYTF
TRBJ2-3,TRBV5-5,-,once,TGTGCCAGCAGCTTGATACAGGGCTCAAGCACAGATACGCAGTATTTT,CASSLIQGSSTDTQYF
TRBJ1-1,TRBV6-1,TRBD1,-,TGTGCCAGCAGCAGGGACAGGGGGCTCACTGAAGCTTTCTTT,CASSRDRGLTEAFF
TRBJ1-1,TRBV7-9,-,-,TGTGCCAGCAGCTTGAGCGGGGTCACTGAAGCTTTCTTT,CASSLSGVTEAFF
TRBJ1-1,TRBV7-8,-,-,TGTGCCAGCAGCTTAGACAGAGTGAACACTGAAGCTTTCTTT,CASSLDRVNTEAFF
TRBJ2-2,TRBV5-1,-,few,TGCGCCAGCAGCTTGAGCCAGAACACCGGGGAGCTGTTTTTT,CASSLSQNTGELFF
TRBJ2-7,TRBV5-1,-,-,TGCGCCAGCAGCTTGGGCCACAGGGGAGGCTACGAGCAGTACTTC,CASSLGHRGGYEQYF
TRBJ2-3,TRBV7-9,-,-,TGTGCCAGCAGCTTAGCGACAGGAGGAGATACGCAGTATTTT,CASSLATGGDTQYF
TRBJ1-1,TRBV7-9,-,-,TGTGCCAGCAGCCTGGTCCTGCAGGCGGGTATCACTGAAGCTTTCTTT,CASSLVLQAGITEAFF
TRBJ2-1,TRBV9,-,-,TGTGCCAGCAGCGTAAGACAGGACAATGAGCAGTTCTTC,CASSVRQDNEQFF
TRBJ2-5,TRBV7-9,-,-,TGTGCCAGCAGTCCTTATCAGGGTAGTGAGACCCAGTACTTC,CASSPYQGSETQYF
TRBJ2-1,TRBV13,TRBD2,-,TGTGCCAGCAGCTTCAGACTAGCGGAACTCGACAATGAGCAGTTCTTC,CASSFRLAELDNEQFF
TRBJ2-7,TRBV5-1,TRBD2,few,TGCGCCAGCAGCCGATTAACTAGCGGGGCTGGGAAGGAGCAGTACTTC,CASSRLTSGAGKEQYF
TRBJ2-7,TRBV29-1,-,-,TGCAGCACCATAGGGGGTAGCGAGCAGTACTTC,CSTIGGSEQYF
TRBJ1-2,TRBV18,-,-,TGTGCCAGCTCACCACCGGCGGGTGGCTACACCTTC,CASSPPAGGYTF
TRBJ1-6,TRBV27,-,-,TGTGCCAGCAGTGAAACCTGGGGCATCGAAACCCCCCTCCACTTT,CASSETWGIETPLHF
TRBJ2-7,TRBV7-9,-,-,TGTGCCAGCTCCTGGGGAATTTACGGAGGAGACGAGCAGTACTTC,CASSWGIYGGDEQYF
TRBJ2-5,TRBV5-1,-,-,TGCGCCAGCAGCTTGGTCCCAACAGGGATACAGACCCAGTACTTC,CASSLVPTGIQTQYF
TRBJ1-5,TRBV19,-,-,TGTGCCAGTAGTCAGGACAGTTCCAATCAGCCCCAGCATTTT,CASSQDSSNQPQHF
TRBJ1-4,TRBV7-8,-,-,TGTGCCAGCAGCTTAAAAGGGACTCCAGACAGCCATAATGAAAAACTGTTTTTT,CASSLKGTPDSHNEKLFF
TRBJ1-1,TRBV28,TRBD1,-,TGTGCCAGCACTCCCCCCATGGGTCAGGGGGCATTGGCTTTCTTT,CASTPPMGQGALAFF
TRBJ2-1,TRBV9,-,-,TGTGCCAGCAGCGTAGCAGGCCCCGGCTACAATGAGCAGTTCTTC,CASSVAGPGYNEQFF
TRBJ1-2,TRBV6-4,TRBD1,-,TGTGCCAGCAGTGAAGGGGGCAGCTATGGCTACACCTTC,CASSEGGSYGYTF
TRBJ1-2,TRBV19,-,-,TGTGCCAGTAGTATCGGGGGGAACTATGGCTACACCTTC,CASSIGGNYGYTF
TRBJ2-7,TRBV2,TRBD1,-,TGTGCCAGCAGTGAGGGACAGGGGCCTTACTACGAGCAGTACTTC,CASSEGQGPYYEQYF
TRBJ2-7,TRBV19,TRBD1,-,TGTGCCAGTAGTATCCGGACAGGGGGCAACTACGAGCAGTACTTC,CASSIRTGGNYEQYF